This TCR beta chain emerged from a study of shared clonotypes between healthy human individuals. The protocol was immunoSEQ multiplex PCR, while the TCRdb copy is restricted to in-frame clones and leaves out a portion. Of millions of clones listed, about 95% are singletons. CD8 cells regarded as naive lacked CD45RO, were positively chosen for CCR7, and omitted terminally differentiated effector memory CD45RA+ cells. There are 16 residues in the CDR3. Trimming removed 6 bases from V and 2 bases from J; junction bases left unmatched: 13. Germline CDR1 reads MDHEN; CDR2 reads SYDVKM. The clonotype comes from a man between 18 and 29 years old in good health. The chain uses TRBV28 and TRBJ2-7; 7 bases agree with TRBD2. Sequencing was done on a sample of naive CD8+ T cells sorted from blood. In DNA form, the CDR3 reads TGTGCCAGCAGCCGAAAAGGTGGGAGGGCGACCTACGAGCAGTACTTC. Translating gives CASSRKGGRATYEQYF.